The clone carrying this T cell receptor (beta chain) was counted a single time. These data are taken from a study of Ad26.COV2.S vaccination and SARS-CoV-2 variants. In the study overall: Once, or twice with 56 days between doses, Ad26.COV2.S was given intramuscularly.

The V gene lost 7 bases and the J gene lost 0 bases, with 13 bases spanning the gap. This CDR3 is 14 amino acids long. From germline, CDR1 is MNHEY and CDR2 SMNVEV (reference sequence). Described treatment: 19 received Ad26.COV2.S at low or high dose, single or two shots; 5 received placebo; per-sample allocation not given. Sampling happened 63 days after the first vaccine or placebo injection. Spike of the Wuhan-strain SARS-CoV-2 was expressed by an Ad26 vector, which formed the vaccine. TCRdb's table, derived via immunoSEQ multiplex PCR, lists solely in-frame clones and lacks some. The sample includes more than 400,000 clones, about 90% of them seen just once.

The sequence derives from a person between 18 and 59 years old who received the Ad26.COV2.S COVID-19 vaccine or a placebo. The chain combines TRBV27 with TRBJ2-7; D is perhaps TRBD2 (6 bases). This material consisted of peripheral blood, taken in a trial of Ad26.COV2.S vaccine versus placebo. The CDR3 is CASMEGRSSYEQYF. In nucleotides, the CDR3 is TGTGCCAGCATGGAGGGAAGGAGCTCCTACGAGCAGTACTTC.